This record looks at one T cell receptor beta chain sequence and its context. No cognate antigen has been identified for it. Per-nucleotide qualities are absent, and no much larger clonotype sits a single base away. The entry originates in a study of T-cell memory formation after mild COVID-19 (dated by TCRdb to the early 2020s). For context, the study as a whole: TCR sequence clusters from the two donors were largely donor specific. T-cell clones expanding and contracting after mild COVID-19 in a couple of donors were tracked by longitudinal TCRalpha and TCRbeta repertoire sequencing. Two young, previously healthy adult volunteers, one female and one male, were included in the cohort. The study at large found these results: Only two mild cases were covered in the study, and larger cohorts including severe cases with pre-infection samples were considered necessary. The second-wave clones that peaked on day 37 were not confirmed to be SARS-CoV-2 specific. Some responding clones were detected in pre-infection memory, suggesting pre-existing cross-reactive memory T cells joined the SARS-CoV-2 response. Contracting CD4+ clones were found mainly in CM and EM memory subsets, while CD8+ clones were enriched in EMRA. Clones contracting from day 15 to 85 had balanced CD4/CD8 phenotypes, while a second wave expanding from day 15 to 37 was biased towards CD4+.

PBMCs were isolated by Ficoll-Paque density gradient centrifugation. Its CDR3 holds 12 amino acids, cysteine through phenylalanine. Only CDR3 DNA remains: 36 bases, in frame from the first base. Trimming at the junction amounts to 1 base on V and 7 bases on J, and the germline ends lie 8 bases apart. For CDR1 and CDR2, the germline V gene lists SGHTA and FQGNSA. TCRdb lists the instrument as Illumina NovaSeq 6000. cDNA libraries for TCRalpha and TCRbeta were prepared by 5'RACE using constant-segment primers, with sample barcodes and unique molecular identifiers added. RNA was extracted from every sample with Trizol reagent. Amplification of the libraries took two PCR steps, and the second step added a second sample barcode plus Illumina TruSeq adapters. The libraries were sequenced on an Illumina NovaSeq using 2 x 150 bp paired-end reads. On the study's bioinformatics: With migec v1.2.7, reads were demultiplexed and then collapsed into UMI-guided consensus sequences. Using mixcr v2.1.11, the UMI consensuses were aligned to TRA and TRB V and J templates and assembled into clonotypes. A clonotype was counted as expanded or contracted only when both edgeR and NoisET called the clonotype significant, with the noise models trained on biological replicates. For edgeR calls, the cutoffs were a false discovery rate-adjusted p below 0.01 and a log2 fold-change threshold of 1. As an exploratory analysis of dynamics, max-normalized trajectories of the 1000 most abundant clonotypes were examined by PCA with hierarchical clustering. The CD4 or CD8 phenotype of responding clones was assigned using the separately sequenced CD4+ and CD8+ repertoires. TCRdb itself trimmed the public reads at Q25 with fastp, ran MiXCR and retained productive beta chains. Rows matching on CDR3 protein sequence are summarized as one entry with the most common DNA and genes. The V and J calls shown here were made by TCRdb, not taken from the authors' results. This sample has more than 250,000 distinct CDR3 sequences in its table, and about a sixth of those were observed once. The top ten clones comprise more than 20% of the sample.

Material for sequencing was PBMCs or a T cell subset sorted from them (not recorded which). This sequence was found in a man younger than 35 who had mild COVID-19 (a few samples of this study predate the infection). The sample titles of this study are shuffled in the database, so cell type and time point are left out; the donor was told from shared clones. Recombination linked TRBV7-2 to TRBJ2-7, with an unclear D gene assignment. The DNA is as follows: TGTGCCAGCAGCTTAGTAACTGTAGAGCAGTACTTC. It translates as CASSLVTVEQYF.